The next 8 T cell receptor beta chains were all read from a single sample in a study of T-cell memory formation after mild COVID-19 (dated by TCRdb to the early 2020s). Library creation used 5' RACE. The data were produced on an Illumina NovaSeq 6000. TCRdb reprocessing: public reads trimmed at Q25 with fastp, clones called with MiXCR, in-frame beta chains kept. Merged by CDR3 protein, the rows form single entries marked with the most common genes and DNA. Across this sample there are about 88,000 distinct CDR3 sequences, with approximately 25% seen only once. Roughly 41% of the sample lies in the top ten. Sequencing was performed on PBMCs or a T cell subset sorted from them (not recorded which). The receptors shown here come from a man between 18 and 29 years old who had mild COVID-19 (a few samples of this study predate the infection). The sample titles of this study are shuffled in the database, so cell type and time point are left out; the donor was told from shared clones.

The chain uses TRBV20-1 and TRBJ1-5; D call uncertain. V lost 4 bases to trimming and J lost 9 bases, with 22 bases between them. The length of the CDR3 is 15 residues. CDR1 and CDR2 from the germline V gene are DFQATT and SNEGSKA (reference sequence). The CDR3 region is CSATPLQALTRPQHF. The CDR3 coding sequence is TGCAGTGCTACCCCCCTGCAGGCCCTCACTCGGCCCCAGCATTTT.

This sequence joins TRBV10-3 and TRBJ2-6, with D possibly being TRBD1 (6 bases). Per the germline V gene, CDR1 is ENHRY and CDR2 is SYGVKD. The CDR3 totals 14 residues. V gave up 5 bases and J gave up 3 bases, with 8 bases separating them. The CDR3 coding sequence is TGTGCCATCAGTACAGGGATTGGGGCCAACGTCCTGACTTTC. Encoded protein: CAISTGIGANVLTF.

The CDR3 sequence is CASSYSIAGNTEAFF. CDR3 coding DNA: TGTGCCAGCAGTTACTCGATAGCCGGGAACACTGAAGCTTTCTTT. The rearrangement uses TRBV6-5 and TRBJ1-1; unclear D gene. The length of the CDR3 is 15 residues. From germline, CDR1 is MNHEY and CDR2 SVGAGI. V was cut by 0 bases and J by 1 base, with 9 bases left in between.

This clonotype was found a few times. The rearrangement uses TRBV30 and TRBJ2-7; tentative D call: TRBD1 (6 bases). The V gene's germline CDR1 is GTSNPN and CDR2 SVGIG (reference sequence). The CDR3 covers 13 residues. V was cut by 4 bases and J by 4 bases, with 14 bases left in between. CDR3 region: CAWNSGTPYEQYF. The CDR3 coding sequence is TGTGCCTGGAACTCCGGGACACCTTACGAGCAGTACTTC.

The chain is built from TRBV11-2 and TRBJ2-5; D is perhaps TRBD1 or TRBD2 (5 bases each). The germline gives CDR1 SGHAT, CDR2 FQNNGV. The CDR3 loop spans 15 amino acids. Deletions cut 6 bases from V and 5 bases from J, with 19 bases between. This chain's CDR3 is CASSSPGRQWETQYF. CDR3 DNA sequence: TGTGCCAGCAGTTCCCCGGGACGGCAATGGGAGACCCAGTACTTC.

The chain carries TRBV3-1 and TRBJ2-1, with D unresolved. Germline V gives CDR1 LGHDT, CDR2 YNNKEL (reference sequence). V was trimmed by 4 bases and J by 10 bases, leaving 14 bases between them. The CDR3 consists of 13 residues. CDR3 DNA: TGTGCCAGCAGCCGCATTACAGCCCCGGAGCAGTTCTTC. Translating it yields CASSRITAPEQFF.

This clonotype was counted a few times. CDR3 amino acids: CASSLFQGTDTQYF. The DNA for the CDR3 is TGTGCCAGCAGTTTGTTTCAGGGGACAGATACGCAGTATTTT. J is TRBJ2-3 and V is TRBV27; D perhaps matches TRBD1 (6 bases). This CDR3 spans 14 amino acids. Per germline, CDR1 MNHEY and CDR2 SMNVEV (reference sequence). V shed 3 bases and J shed 3 bases, with 10 bases lying between them.

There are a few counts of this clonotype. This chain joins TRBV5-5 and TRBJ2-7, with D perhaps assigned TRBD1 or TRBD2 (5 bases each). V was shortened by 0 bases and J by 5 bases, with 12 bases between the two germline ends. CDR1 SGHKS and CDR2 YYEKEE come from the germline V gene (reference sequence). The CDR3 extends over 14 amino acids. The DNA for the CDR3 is TGTGCCAGCAGCTTGGTCCGGGGCTCGGACGAGCAGTACGTC. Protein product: CASSLVRGSDEQYV.